A selection of T cell receptor beta chains follows, all from one sample in a study of pediatric ulcerative colitis. Profiling relied on immunoSEQ multiplex PCR, and the TCRdb table lists in-frame clones only, not all of them. The table lists some 60,000 clones, about 80% of them singletons, with roughly 5.2% in the top ten. Sequenced sample: blood. The receptors stem from a boy aged 10-17 years with moderate ulcerative colitis. Each CDR3 is given with its conserved first and last residue. D genes are given only for firm matches. Clone sizes are given selectively: once, few, many, or a class where the clone is expanded.

v_call,cdr3_length,j_call,d_call,clone_size,cdr3_nt,cdr3_aa
TRBV6-5,15,TRBJ2-3,.,.,TGTGCCAGCAGGCCCCCTAGCCCTAGCACAGATACGCAGTATTTT,CASRPPSPSTDTQYF
TRBV18,17,TRBJ2-4,.,.,TGTGCCAGCTCACCACTTAGGCAGGGCCGAGCCAAAAACATTCAGTACTTC,CASSPLRQGRAKNIQYF
TRBV27,13,TRBJ2-7,TRBD1,.,TGTGCCAGCGGCCTGGACAGGGGAAACGAGCAGTACTTC,CASGLDRGNEQYF
TRBV19,15,TRBJ2-2,.,once,TGTGCCAGTAGGATAACGGACAAGAACACCGGGGAGCTGTTTTTT,CASRITDKNTGELFF
TRBV6-5,14,TRBJ1-1,.,.,TGTGCCAGCAGGCTCTCCACAGGGAACACTGAAGCTTTCTTT,CASRLSTGNTEAFF
TRBV30,12,TRBJ1-1,.,.,TGTGCCTGCTCTCTGGCGGCAACTGAAGCTTTCTTT,CACSLAATEAFF
TRBV30,12,TRBJ2-7,.,.,TGTGCCTGGAGTTACGGGAGTGGGGAGCAGTACTTC,CAWSYGSGEQYF
TRBV6-1,15,TRBJ2-3,.,.,TGTGCCAGCAACGAACAGGGTTTGGGGGCAGATACGCAGTATTTT,CASNEQGLGADTQYF
TRBV7-6,14,TRBJ1-1,TRBD1,few,TGTGCCAGCAGCTTGACAGGGATGAACACTGAAGCTTTCTTT,CASSLTGMNTEAFF
TRBV6-1,14,TRBJ2-5,TRBD2,.,TGTGCCACCTCATTTGGGGGGGATAAAGAGACCCAGTACTTC,CATSFGGDKETQYF
TRBV7-9,17,TRBJ2-1,TRBD2,.,TGTGCCAGCAGTAACACCGGGACTAGCGGGAGCTCGTTTGAGCAGTTCTTC,CASSNTGTSGSSFEQFF
TRBV9,14,TRBJ2-5,TRBD2,.,TGTGCCAGCAGCGTAGAAGGGGAGGGTGAGACCCAGTACTTC,CASSVEGEGETQYF
TRBV2,10,TRBJ1-1,.,once,TGTGCCCGCTATTCTCATCAAGCTTTCTTT,CARYSHQAFF
TRBV14,22,TRBJ2-6,.,.,TGTGCCAGCAGCCAAGACGAAGGTGAAGGGAGACATTTACTTTCTGGGGCCAACGTCCTGACTTTC,CASSQDEGEGRHLLSGANVLTF
TRBV7-3,14,TRBJ1-1,.,once,TGTGCCAGCAGCTTAGGTGGGTCTGGGGCTGAAGCTTTCTTT,CASSLGGSGAEAFF
TRBV15,18,TRBJ1-1,.,.,TGTGCCACCAGCAGTCCACCGGGAGGGGCGAGGCTAAACACTGAAGCTTTCTTT,CATSSPPGGARLNTEAFF
TRBV7-9,16,TRBJ2-5,TRBD2,.,TGTGCCAGCAGCCCCCCTGAAATCGGGACTAAAGAGACCCAGTACTTC,CASSPPEIGTKETQYF
TRBV6-5,16,TRBJ1-6,.,.,TGTGCCAGCAGTTACTCTCCGGACCTATCTAATTCACCCCTCCACTTT,CASSYSPDLSNSPLHF
TRBV7-8,14,TRBJ1-1,.,few,TGTGCCAGCAGCTCGTCGGCAATGAACACTGAAGCTTTCTTT,CASSSSAMNTEAFF
TRBV13,13,TRBJ1-1,.,few,TGTGCCAGCAGCTTAGGGCAGCTACTTGAAGCTTTCTTT,CASSLGQLLEAFF
TRBV6-1,15,TRBJ2-3,.,.,TGTGCCAGCAGTGAACAGGGGGGAAGCACAGATACGCAGTATTTT,CASSEQGGSTDTQYF
TRBV9,12,TRBJ2-5,.,.,TGTGCCAGCAGCGGAACAGACTACCATCCGTACTTC,CASSGTDYHPYF
TRBV27,15,TRBJ1-5,.,.,TGTGCCAGCAGTTTTGACAGTTGGGGCAATCAGCCCCAGCATTTT,CASSFDSWGNQPQHF
TRBV4-1,16,TRBJ1-4,.,.,TGCGCCAGCAGCCAAAGGGATCAGAAGGGTTATGAAAAACTGTTTTTT,CASSQRDQKGYEKLFF
TRBV12-5,16,TRBJ1-5,.,.,TGTGCTAGTGGTTTCTCGGACTTCAATAGCAATCAGCCCCAGCATTTT,CASGFSDFNSNQPQHF
TRBV5-1,20,TRBJ2-5,TRBD2,.,TGCGCCAGCAGCCCGCTTGGGACTAGCGGCCAGCCGGGGGGGCAAGAGACCCAGTACTTC,CASSPLGTSGQPGGQETQYF
TRBV29-1,11,TRBJ2-5,.,.,TGCAGCGTTCGGGCTCTCGAGACCCAGTACTTC,CSVRALETQYF
TRBV5-1,15,TRBJ2-7,TRBD2,.,TGCGCCAGCAGCTCGGGACTAGCGGAGCCCTACGAGCAGTACTTC,CASSSGLAEPYEQYF
TRBV5-4,14,TRBJ2-7,.,.,TGTGCCAGCAGCTCGGGACAATTTCTCGGCGAGCAGTACTTC,CASSSGQFLGEQYF
TRBV30,13,TRBJ1-1,.,.,TGTGCCTGGAGACGCGATGGGGCGGCTGAAGCTTTCTTT,CAWRRDGAAEAFF
TRBV5-8,18,TRBJ2-1,TRBD2,.,TGTGCCAGCAGCTTACGGCTAGCGGGAGGGCTCTCCTACAATGAGCAGTTCTTC,CASSLRLAGGLSYNEQFF
TRBV4-1,17,TRBJ1-5,.,.,TGCGCCAGCAGCCAAGATAACCGGATGGGGAGCAATCAGCCCCAGCATTTT,CASSQDNRMGSNQPQHF
TRBV9,15,TRBJ1-1,.,.,TGTGCCAGCAGCGCCACCCCGACGGACCTCACTGAAGCTTTCTTT,CASSATPTDLTEAFF
TRBV19,12,TRBJ2-1,.,few,TGTGCCAGTAGTATAGGGAGAAATGAGCAGTTCTTC,CASSIGRNEQFF
TRBV25-1,15,TRBJ1-2,.,.,TGTGCCAGCAGTGAATTCCGGGCGGGTGGATATGGCTACACCTTC,CASSEFRAGGYGYTF
TRBV5-1,16,TRBJ2-2,TRBD2,.,TGCGCCAGCAGCTTCGGTACTAGCGGGAGGGCCGGGGAGCTGTTTTTT,CASSFGTSGRAGELFF
TRBV16,13,TRBJ1-1,.,.,TGTGCCAGCAGCCCGCTAAGGAACACTGAAGCTTTCTTT,CASSPLRNTEAFF
TRBV6-4,13,TRBJ1-2,.,few,TGTGCCAGCAGTGACTCGGGGGCCTTGGGCTACACCTTC,CASSDSGALGYTF
TRBV7-9,11,TRBJ2-7,.,.,TGTGCCAGCAGCTTAGGGGTGGAGCAGTACTTC,CASSLGVEQYF
TRBV19,16,TRBJ1-6,.,.,TGTGCCAGTAGTGCCGTTTGGAGCTCCTATAATTCACCCCTCCACTTT,CASSAVWSSYNSPLHF
TRBV9,16,TRBJ1-2,TRBD1,.,TGTGCCAGCAGCGGAATTCCAGACGGGACAGACTATGGCTACACCTTC,CASSGIPDGTDYGYTF
TRBV19,15,TRBJ2-7,.,once,TGTGCCAGTAGTATCTCCAGGGAGATCTCCTACGAGCAGTACTTC,CASSISREISYEQYF
TRBV9,15,TRBJ2-7,TRBD2,.,TGTGCCAGCAGCGTAGCGGGAGGTCTCGGACGCGAGCAGTACTTC,CASSVAGGLGREQYF
TRBV12-5,12,TRBJ2-7,.,.,TGTGCTAGTGGTTTGGTATCGTCTGAGCAGTACTTC,CASGLVSSEQYF
TRBV5-1,16,TRBJ2-5,.,once,TGCGCCAGCAGCCAGGTGGGCTTTATACAGTTAGAGACCCAGTACTTC,CASSQVGFIQLETQYF
TRBV19,16,TRBJ2-6,.,.,TGTGCCAGTAGTGCGACGGGGAGCTCTGGGGCCAACGTCCTGACTTTC,CASSATGSSGANVLTF
TRBV7-2,16,TRBJ2-2,TRBD2,.,TGTGCCAGCAGCTCCGCTAGCGGGAGAGGAACCGGGGAGCTGTTTTTT,CASSSASGRGTGELFF
TRBV5-1,12,TRBJ1-1,.,.,TGCGCCAGCAGCTTGATCAGGGAGGAGGCTTTCTTT,CASSLIREEAFF
TRBV5-4,13,TRBJ1-1,.,.,TGTGCCAGCAGCTTGTCGAGCCGGGGCGAAGCTTTCTTT,CASSLSSRGEAFF
TRBV7-2,17,TRBJ1-2,TRBD1,.,TGTGCCAGCAGCTTAGATGGGACAGGGGCGCGGTCCTATGGCTACACCTTC,CASSLDGTGARSYGYTF
TRBV30,15,TRBJ1-5,TRBD1,once,TGTGCCTGGAGTGTCAGGGGGCTTGATAATCAGCCCCAGCATTTT,CAWSVRGLDNQPQHF
TRBV7-2,12,TRBJ1-5,.,.,TGTGCCAGCAGCTTAGAGTACGGGTACCAGCATTTT,CASSLEYGYQHF
TRBV7-9,16,TRBJ2-2,.,.,TGTGCCAGCAGCTTATCTCGGGGGACGTCCACCGGGGAGCTGTTTTTT,CASSLSRGTSTGELFF
TRBV5-1,13,TRBJ2-7,TRBD1,.,TGCGCCAGCAGCTTGGTACAGGGGAACGAGCAGTACTTC,CASSLVQGNEQYF
TRBV28,16,TRBJ1-2,TRBD1,.,TGTGCCAGCAGTCGACAGGGAAGGGGAGACAACTATGGCTACACCTTC,CASSRQGRGDNYGYTF
TRBV11-2,16,TRBJ2-7,TRBD2,.,TGTGCCAGCAGCCCGCTCAATCGGGAGGGGATCTACGAGCAGTACTTC,CASSPLNREGIYEQYF